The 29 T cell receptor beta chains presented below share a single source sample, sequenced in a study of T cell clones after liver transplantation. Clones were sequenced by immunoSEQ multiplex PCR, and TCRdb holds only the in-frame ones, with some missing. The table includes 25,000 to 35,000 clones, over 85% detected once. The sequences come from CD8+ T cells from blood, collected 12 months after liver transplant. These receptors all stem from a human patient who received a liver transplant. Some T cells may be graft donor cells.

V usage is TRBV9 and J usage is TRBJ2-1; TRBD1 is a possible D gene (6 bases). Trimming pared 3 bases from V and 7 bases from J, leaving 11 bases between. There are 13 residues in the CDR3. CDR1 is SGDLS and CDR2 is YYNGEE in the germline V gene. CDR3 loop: CASSATQGNEQFF. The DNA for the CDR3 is TGTGCCAGCAGCGCGACCCAGGGGAATGAGCAGTTCTTC.

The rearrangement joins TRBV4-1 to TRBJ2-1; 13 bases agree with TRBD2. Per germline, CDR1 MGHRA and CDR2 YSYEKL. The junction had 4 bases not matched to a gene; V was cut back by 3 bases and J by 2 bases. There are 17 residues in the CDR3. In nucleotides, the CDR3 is TGCGCCAGCAGCCAGGCCACTAGCGGGAGGGCCTACAATGAGCAGTTCTTC. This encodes CASSQATSGRAYNEQFF.

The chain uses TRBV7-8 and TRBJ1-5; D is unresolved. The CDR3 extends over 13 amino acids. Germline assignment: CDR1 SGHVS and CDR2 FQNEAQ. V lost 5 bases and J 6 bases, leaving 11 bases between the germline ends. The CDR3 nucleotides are TGTGCCAGCAGCGCCTCTACTGCTCAGCCCCAGCATTTT. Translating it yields CASSASTAQPQHF. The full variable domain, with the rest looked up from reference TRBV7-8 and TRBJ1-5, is GAGVSQSPRYKVAKRGQDVALRCDPISGHVSLFWYQQALGQGPEFLTYFQNEAQLDKSGLPSDRFFAERPEGSVSTLKIQRTQQEDSAVYLCASSASTAQPQHFGDGTRLSIL.

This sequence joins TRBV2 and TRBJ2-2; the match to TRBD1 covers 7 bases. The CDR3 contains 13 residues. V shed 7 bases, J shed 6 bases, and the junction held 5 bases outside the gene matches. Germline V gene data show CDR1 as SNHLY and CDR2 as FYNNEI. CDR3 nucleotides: TGTGCCAGCACAGGGGGTTCTCCCGGGGAGCTGTTTTTT. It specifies CASTGGSPGELFF.

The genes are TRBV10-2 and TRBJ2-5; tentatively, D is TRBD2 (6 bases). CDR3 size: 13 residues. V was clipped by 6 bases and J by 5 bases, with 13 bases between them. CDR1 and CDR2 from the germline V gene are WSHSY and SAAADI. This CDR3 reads CASRPGTRETQYF. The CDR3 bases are TGCGCCAGCAGGCCCGGGACTCGGGAGACCCAGTACTTC.

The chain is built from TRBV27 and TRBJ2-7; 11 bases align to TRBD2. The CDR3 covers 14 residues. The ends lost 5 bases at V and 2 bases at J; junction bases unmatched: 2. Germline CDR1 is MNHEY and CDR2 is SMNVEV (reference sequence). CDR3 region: CASSPGLAAYEQYF. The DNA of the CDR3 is TGTGCCAGCAGTCCGGGACTAGCGGCCTACGAGCAGTACTTC.

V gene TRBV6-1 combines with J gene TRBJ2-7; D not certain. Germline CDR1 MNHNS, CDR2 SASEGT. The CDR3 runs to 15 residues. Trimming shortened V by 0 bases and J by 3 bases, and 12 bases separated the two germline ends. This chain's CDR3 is CASSEAAGDLYEQYF. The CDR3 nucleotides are TGTGCCAGCAGTGAAGCGGCAGGAGACCTCTACGAGCAGTACTTC.

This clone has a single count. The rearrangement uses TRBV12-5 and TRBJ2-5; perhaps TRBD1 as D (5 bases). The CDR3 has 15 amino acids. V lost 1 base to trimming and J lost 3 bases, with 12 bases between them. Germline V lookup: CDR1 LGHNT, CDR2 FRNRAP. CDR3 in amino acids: CASGLGPRREETQYF. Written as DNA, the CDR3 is TGTGCTAGTGGTTTGGGACCCCGCAGGGAAGAGACCCAGTACTTC.

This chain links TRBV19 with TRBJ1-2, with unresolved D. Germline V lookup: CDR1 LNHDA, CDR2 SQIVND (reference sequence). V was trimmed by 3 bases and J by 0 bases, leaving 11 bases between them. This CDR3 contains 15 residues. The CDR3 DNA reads TGTGCCAGTAGTATCGATATGGAAACTAACTATGGCTACACCTTC. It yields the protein CASSIDMETNYGYTF. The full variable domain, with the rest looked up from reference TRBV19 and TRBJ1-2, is DGGITQSPKYLFRKEGQNVTLSCEQNLNHDAMYWYRQDPGQGLRLIYYSQIVNDFQKGDIAEGYSVSREKKESFPLTVTSAQKNPTAFYLCASSIDMETNYGYTFGSGTRLTVV.

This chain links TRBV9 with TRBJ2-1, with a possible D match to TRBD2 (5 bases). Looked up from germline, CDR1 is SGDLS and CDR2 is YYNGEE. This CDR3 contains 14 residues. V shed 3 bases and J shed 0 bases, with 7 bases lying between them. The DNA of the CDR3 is TGTGCCAGCAGCGGCGGGTACTCCTACAATGAGCAGTTCTTC. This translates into CASSGGYSYNEQFF.

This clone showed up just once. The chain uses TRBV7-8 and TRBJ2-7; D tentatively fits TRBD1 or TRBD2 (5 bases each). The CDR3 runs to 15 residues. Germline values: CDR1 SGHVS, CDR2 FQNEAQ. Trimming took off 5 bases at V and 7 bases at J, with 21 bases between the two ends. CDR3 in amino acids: CASSLTRDRLREQYF. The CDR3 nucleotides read TGTGCCAGCAGCCTGACCCGGGACCGATTACGGGAGCAGTACTTC.

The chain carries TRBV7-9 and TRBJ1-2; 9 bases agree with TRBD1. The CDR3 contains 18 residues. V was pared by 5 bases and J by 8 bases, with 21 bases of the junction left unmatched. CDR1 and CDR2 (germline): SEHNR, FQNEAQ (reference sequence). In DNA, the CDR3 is TGTGCCAGCAGCGCATACCCGAACAGGGGGCTATATCGAGAAGGCTACACCTTC. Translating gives CASSAYPNRGLYREGYTF.

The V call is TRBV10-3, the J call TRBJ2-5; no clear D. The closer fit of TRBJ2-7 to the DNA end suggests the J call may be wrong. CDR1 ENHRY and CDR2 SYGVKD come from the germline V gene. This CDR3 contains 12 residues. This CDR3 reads CAISESWYEQYF. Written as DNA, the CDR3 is TGTGCCATCAGTGAGTCGTGGTACGAGCAGTACTTC.

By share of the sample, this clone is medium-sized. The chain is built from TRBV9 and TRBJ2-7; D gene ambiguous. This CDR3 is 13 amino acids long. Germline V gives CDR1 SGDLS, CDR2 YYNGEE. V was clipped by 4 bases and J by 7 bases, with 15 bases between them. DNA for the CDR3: TGTGCCAGCAGCCCCTACACCTACGCGGAGCAGTACTTC. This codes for CASSPYTYAEQYF. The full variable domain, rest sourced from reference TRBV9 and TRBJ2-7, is DSGVTQTPKHLITATGQRVTLRCSPRSGDLSVYWYQQSLDQGLQFLIQYYNGEERAKGNILERFSAQQFPDLHSELNLSSLELGDSALYFCASSPYTYAEQYFGPGTRLTVT.

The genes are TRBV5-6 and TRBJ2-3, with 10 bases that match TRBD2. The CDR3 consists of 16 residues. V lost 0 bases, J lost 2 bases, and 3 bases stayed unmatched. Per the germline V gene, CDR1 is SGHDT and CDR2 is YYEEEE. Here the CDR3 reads CASSLALAGITDTQYF. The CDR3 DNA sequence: TGTGCCAGCAGCTTGGCACTAGCGGGGATCACAGATACGCAGTATTTT.

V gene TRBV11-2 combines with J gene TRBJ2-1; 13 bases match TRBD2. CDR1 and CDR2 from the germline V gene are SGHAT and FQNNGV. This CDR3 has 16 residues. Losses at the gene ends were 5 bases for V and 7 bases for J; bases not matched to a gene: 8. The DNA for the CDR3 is TGTGCCAGCAGCCAAGATGAACTAGCGGGAGGGAATGAGCAGTTCTTC. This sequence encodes CASSQDELAGGNEQFF. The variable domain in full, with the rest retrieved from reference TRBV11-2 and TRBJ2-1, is EAGVAQSPRYKIIEKRQSVAFWCNPISGHATLYWYQQILGQGPKLLIQFQNNGVVDDSQLPKDRFSAERLKGVDSTLKIQPAKLEDSAVYLCASSQDELAGGNEQFFGPGTRLTVL.

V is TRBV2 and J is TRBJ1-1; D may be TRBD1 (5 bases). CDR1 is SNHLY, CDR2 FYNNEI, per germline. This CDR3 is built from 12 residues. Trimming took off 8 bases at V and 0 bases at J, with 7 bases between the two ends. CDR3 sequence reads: CASGAVNTEAFF. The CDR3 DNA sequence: TGTGCCAGCGGGGCCGTGAACACTGAAGCTTTCTTT.

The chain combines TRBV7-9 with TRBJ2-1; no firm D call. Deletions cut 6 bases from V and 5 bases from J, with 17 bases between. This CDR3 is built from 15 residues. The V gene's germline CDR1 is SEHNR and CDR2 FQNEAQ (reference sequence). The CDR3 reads CASRMILEPDNEQFF. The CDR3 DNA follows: TGTGCCAGCAGGATGATACTGGAACCTGACAATGAGCAGTTCTTC. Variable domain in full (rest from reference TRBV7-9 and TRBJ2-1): DTGVSQNPRHKITKRGQNVTFRCDPISEHNRLYWYRQTLGQGPEFLTYFQNEAQLEKSRLLSDRFSAERPKGSFSTLEIQRTEQGDSAMYLCASRMILEPDNEQFFGPGTRLTVL.

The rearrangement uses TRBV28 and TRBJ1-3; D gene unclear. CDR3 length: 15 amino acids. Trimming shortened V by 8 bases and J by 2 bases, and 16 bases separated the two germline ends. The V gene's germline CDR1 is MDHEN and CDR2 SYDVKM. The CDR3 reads CASSVTRSAGNTIYF. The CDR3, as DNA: TGTGCCAGCTCCGTGACAAGAAGCGCTGGAAACACCATATATTTT.

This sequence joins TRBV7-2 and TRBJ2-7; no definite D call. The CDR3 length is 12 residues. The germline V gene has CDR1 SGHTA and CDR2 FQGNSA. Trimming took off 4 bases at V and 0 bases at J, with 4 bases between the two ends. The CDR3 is CASSSNSYEQYF. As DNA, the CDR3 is TGTGCCAGCAGCTCCAACTCCTACGAGCAGTACTTC.

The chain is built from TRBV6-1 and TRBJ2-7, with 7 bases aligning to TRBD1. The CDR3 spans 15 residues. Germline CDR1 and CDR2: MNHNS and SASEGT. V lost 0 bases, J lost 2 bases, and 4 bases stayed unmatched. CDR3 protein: CASSEALGTAYEQYF. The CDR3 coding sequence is TGTGCCAGCAGTGAAGCGCTAGGGACAGCCTACGAGCAGTACTTC.

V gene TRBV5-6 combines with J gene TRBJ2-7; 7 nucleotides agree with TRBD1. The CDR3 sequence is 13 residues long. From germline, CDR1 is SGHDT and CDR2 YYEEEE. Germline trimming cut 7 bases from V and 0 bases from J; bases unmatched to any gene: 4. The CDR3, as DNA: TGTGCCAGCTCCACAGGGGTCTCCTACGAGCAGTACTTC. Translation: CASSTGVSYEQYF. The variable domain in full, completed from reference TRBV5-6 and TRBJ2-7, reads DAGVTQSPTHLIKTRGQQVTLRCSPKSGHDTVSWYQQALGQGPQFIFQYYEEEERQRGNFPDRFSGHQFPNYSSELNVNALLLGDSALYLCASSTGVSYEQYFGPGTRLTVT.

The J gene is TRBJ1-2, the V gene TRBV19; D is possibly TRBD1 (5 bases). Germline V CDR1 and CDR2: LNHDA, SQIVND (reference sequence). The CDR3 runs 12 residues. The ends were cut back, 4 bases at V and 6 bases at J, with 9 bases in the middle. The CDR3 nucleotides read TGTGCCAGTAGTACAGGGTTTGATGGCTACACCTTC. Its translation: CASSTGFDGYTF.

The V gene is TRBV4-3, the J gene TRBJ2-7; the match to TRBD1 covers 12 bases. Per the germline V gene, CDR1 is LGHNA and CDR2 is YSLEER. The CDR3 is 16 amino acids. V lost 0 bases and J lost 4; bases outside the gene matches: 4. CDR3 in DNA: TGCGCCAGCAGCCAAGATCGGGACAGGGGGCTATACGAGCAGTACTTC. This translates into CASSQDRDRGLYEQYF.

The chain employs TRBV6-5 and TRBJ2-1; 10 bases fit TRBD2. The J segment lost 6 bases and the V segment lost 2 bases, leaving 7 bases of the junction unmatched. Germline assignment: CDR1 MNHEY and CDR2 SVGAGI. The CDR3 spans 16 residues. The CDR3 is CASSYGLAETSNEQFF. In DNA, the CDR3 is TGTGCCAGCAGTTACGGACTAGCGGAAACTTCCAATGAGCAGTTCTTC.

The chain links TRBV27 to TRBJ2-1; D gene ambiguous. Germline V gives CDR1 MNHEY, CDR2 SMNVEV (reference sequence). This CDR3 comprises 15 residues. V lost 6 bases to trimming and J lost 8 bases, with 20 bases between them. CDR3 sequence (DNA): TGTGCCAGCAGCCCGGGCTATGGGTTCCTCCATGAGCAGTTCTTC. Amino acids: CASSPGYGFLHEQFF.

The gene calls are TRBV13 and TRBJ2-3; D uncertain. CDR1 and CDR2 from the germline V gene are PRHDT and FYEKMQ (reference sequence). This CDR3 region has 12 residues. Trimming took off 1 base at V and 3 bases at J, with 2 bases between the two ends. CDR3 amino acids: CASSLVTDTQYF. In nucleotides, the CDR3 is TGTGCCAGCAGCTTAGTTACAGATACGCAGTATTTT.

The DNA of the CDR3 is TGTGCCAGCAGGGAAACTAGCGGGAGGGCCAACGGGGAGCTGTTTTTT. This codes for CASRETSGRANGELFF. The chain has TRBV7-9 and TRBJ2-2; 13 bases line up with TRBD2. Germline assignment: CDR1 SEHNR and CDR2 FQNEAQ (reference sequence). The CDR3 covers 16 residues. V lost 6 bases and J lost 7; bases outside the gene matches: 8.

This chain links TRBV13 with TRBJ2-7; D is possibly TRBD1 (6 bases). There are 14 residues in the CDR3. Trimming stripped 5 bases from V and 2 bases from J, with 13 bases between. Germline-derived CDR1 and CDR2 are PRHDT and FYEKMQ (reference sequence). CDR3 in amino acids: CASSIRQAAYEQYF. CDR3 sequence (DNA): TGTGCCAGCAGCATTAGACAGGCCGCCTACGAGCAGTACTTC.